These 17 T cell receptor beta chains came from one sample sequenced in a study of cytomegalovirus exposure and HLA in healthy donors. In the PCR, 60 Vbeta and 13 Jbeta primers were used. Sequencing was performed with immunoSEQ multiplex PCR; in TCRdb, only in-frame clones are kept and a portion is missing. Counted here are about 160,000 clones, around four fifths occurring once; the ten biggest clones make up approximately 1.3%. The sequencing sample was made of PBMCs. Receptor source: a man between 25 and 39 years old in good health and CMV-seronegative.

The J gene is TRBJ1-3, the V gene TRBV7-2; 7 positions agree with TRBD1. Germline V CDR1 and CDR2: SGHTA, FQGNSA. With 4 bases clipped from V and 0 bases from J, the junction kept 9 bases outside the gene matches. This CDR3 has 17 amino acids. CDR3 amino acids: CASSSQQGLLSGNTIYF. The DNA for the CDR3 is TGTGCCAGCAGCTCCCAACAGGGGCTCCTCTCTGGAAACACCATATATTTT.

A few counts support this clone. The J gene is TRBJ1-4, the V gene TRBV29-1, with a tentative D call TRBD1 (6 bases). Germline values: CDR1 SQVTM, CDR2 ANQGSEA. This CDR3 is 14 amino acids long. Trimming shortened V by 1 base and J by 0 bases, and 6 bases separated the two germline ends. The CDR3 DNA reads TGCAGCGTTGAAGGGACAGCAACTAATGAAAAACTGTTTTTT. It translates to CSVEGTATNEKLFF.

The chain links TRBV28 to TRBJ2-7; TRBD1 matches 9 bases. Unmatched junction bases numbered 11, after V lost 7 bases and J lost 4 bases. Per germline, CDR1 MDHEN and CDR2 SYDVKM. CDR3 length: 15 amino acids. The CDR3 here is CASKTSQQGAYEQYF. Here the CDR3 DNA reads TGTGCCAGCAAAACCTCCCAACAGGGGGCATACGAGCAGTACTTC.

V and J are TRBV5-4 and TRBJ1-1, with 7 bases identical to TRBD1. The CDR3 sequence is 14 residues long. Trimming at V came to 4 bases and at J to 4 bases, leaving 7 bases not matched to a gene. Per the germline V gene, CDR1 is SGHNT and CDR2 is YYREEE (reference sequence). CDR3 in DNA: TGTGCCAGCAGCCTGCCCTCAGGGGGCACTGAAGCTTTCTTT. Translation gives CASSLPSGGTEAFF.

The chain employs TRBV18 and TRBJ1-2; tentative D call: TRBD1 (5 bases). Trimming took 0 bases from V and 5 from J, leaving 7 bases between them. Germline V gives CDR1 KGHSH, CDR2 LQKENI. The CDR3 is made up of 13 amino acids. This CDR3 is CASSPPQGYGYTF. CDR3 DNA sequence: TGTGCCAGCTCACCACCTCAGGGATATGGCTACACCTTC.

This clone showed up just a few times. This chain links TRBV7-3 with TRBJ2-1; 9 bases line up with TRBD1. Per the germline V gene, CDR1 is SGHTA and CDR2 is FQGTGA. J lost 7 bases, V lost 2 bases, and 3 bases had no gene match. The CDR3 extends over 14 amino acids. Written as DNA, the CDR3 is TGTGCCAGCAGCTTAGGGACAGGGACGAATGAGCAGTTCTTC. Translation: CASSLGTGTNEQFF.

The chain carries TRBV28 and TRBJ1-3; D gene ambiguous. The CDR3 runs to 15 residues. Trimming shortened V by 6 bases and J by 3 bases, and 15 bases separated the two germline ends. CDR1 is MDHEN, CDR2 SYDVKM, per germline. The CDR3 loop is CASSPARGGGNTIYF. The CDR3 region has the DNA TGTGCCAGCAGCCCCGCGCGGGGAGGTGGAAACACCATATATTTT.

The V and J genes are TRBV4-1 and TRBJ2-3; TRBD2 matches at 15 bases. CDR3 size: 21 residues. After removal of 1 base from V and 1 base from J, the junction contained 12 bases not matched to a gene. CDR1 MGHRA and CDR2 YSYEKL come from the germline V gene. CDR3 nucleotides: TGCGCCAGCAGCCAAGTCCCCGGACTAGCGGGAGGGCGGCTAGGCACAGATACGCAGTATTTT. It codes for CASSQVPGLAGGRLGTDTQYF.

In its sample, this clone was seen a few times. The chain recombines TRBV7-9 with TRBJ2-1, with 12 bases that match TRBD2. The trim removed 5 bases at V and 6 bases at J, leaving 5 bases unmatched. CDR3 length equals 15 residues. Germline assignment: CDR1 SEHNR and CDR2 FQNEAQ (reference sequence). CDR3 sequence: CASSPSGGVSNEQFF. CDR3 sequence (DNA): TGTGCCAGCAGCCCTAGCGGGGGGGTTAGCAATGAGCAGTTCTTC.

The rearrangement uses TRBV19 and TRBJ2-7; the D gene is possibly TRBD2 (5 bases). Germline lookup yields CDR1 LNHDA and CDR2 SQIVND (reference sequence). Trimming took 4 bases from V and 3 from J, leaving 19 bases between them. The CDR3 contains 16 residues. DNA of the CDR3: TGTGCCAGTAGTAGGGGTTTAGTGGGAGTCAGCTACGAGCAGTACTTC. It translates to CASSRGLVGVSYEQYF.

The chain couples TRBV5-6 to TRBJ2-7, with TRBD2 matching over 8 bases. Germline values: CDR1 SGHDT, CDR2 YYEEEE. Losses at the gene ends were 3 bases for V and 3 bases for J; bases not matched to a gene: 8. The CDR3 totals 15 residues. CDR3: CASSYYRGGYYEQYF. The CDR3, as DNA: TGTGCCAGCAGCTATTATCGGGGGGGGTACTACGAGCAGTACTTC.

The V and J genes are TRBV19 and TRBJ1-1, with a tentative D call TRBD1 (5 bases). The CDR3 spans 14 residues. Germline loops: CDR1 LNHDA, CDR2 SQIVND (reference sequence). Trimming pared 7 bases from V and 5 bases from J, leaving 17 bases between. CDR3 DNA: TGTGCCAGTAACCTCCGGGACTCTAGAACTGAAGCTTTCTTT. Amino acid sequence: CASNLRDSRTEAFF.

This chain connects TRBV27 to TRBJ1-6, with 12 bases lining up with TRBD1. Unmatched junction bases numbered 14, after V lost 6 bases and J lost 11 bases. Germline lookup yields CDR1 MNHEY and CDR2 SMNVEV (reference sequence). The CDR3 is made up of 17 amino acids. CDR3 nucleotides: TGTGCCAGCAGCCTTTTCCCGGGACAGGGGGCAGGAGCACCCCTCCACTTT. This codes for CASSLFPGQGAGAPLHF.

The chain carries TRBV7-2 and TRBJ1-2, with TRBD1 matching 7 bases. Germline loops: CDR1 SGHTA, CDR2 FQGNSA. V lost 3 bases to trimming and J lost 2 bases; unmatched junction nucleotides: 9. This CDR3 spans 16 amino acids. The CDR3 region has the DNA TGTGCCAGCAGCTTCAGACAGGGACTCATGAACTATGGCTACACCTTC. It codes for CASSFRQGLMNYGYTF.

Worth noting for this clone: One junction end does not reproduce the germline sequence, and a read error may be involved. The chain has TRBV7-9 and TRBJ1-4; 9 bases fit TRBD1. CDR3 size: 15 residues. The germline gives CDR1 SEHNR, CDR2 FQNEAQ (reference sequence). The CDR3 here is CSSSWGQGANEKLFF. Here the CDR3 DNA reads TGTTCCAGCAGCTGGGGACAGGGAGCTAATGAAAAACTGTTTTTT.

The CDR3 bases are TGCGCCAGCAGCTTGGCGCTGGGCGGCACAGATACGCAGTATTTT. This codes for CASSLALGGTDTQYF. The chain links TRBV5-1 to TRBJ2-3; D is unresolved. This CDR3 region has 15 residues. V dropped 0 bases and J dropped 1 base, with 9 bases sitting between them. Germline CDR1 reads SGHRS; CDR2 reads YFSETQ.

This chain connects TRBV30 to TRBJ2-3, with 9 bases fitting TRBD2. The V gene end was trimmed by 1 base and the J gene end by 0 bases; junction bases not matched to a gene: 2. The CDR3 has 15 amino acids. Per the germline V gene, CDR1 is GTSNPN and CDR2 is SVGIG (reference sequence). CDR3 residues: CAWSGLAASTDTQYF. The CDR3 bases are TGTGCCTGGAGTGGACTAGCGGCAAGCACAGATACGCAGTATTTT.